Shown below are 13 T cell receptor beta chains from a single sample sequenced in a study of Ad26.COV2.S vaccination and SARS-CoV-2 variants. Data came from immunoSEQ multiplex PCR; TCRdb stores just in-frame clones and leaves some out. Of roughly 420,000 clones listed, approximately 90% are singletons. This sample's treatment: some 20 received Ad26.COV2.S at low or high dose, single or two shots; 5 received placebo; per-sample allocation not given. The samples were gathered on day 63 after the first injection of vaccine or placebo. The sample here was peripheral blood, taken in a trial of Ad26.COV2.S vaccine versus placebo. These receptor sequences come from a person between 18 and 59 years old who received the Ad26.COV2.S COVID-19 vaccine or a placebo.

The chain has TRBV24-1 and TRBJ1-5; no definite D call. Trimming shortened V by 3 bases and J by 0 bases, and 8 bases separated the two germline ends. CDR3 length: 15 amino acids. Germline V lookup: CDR1 KGHDR, CDR2 SFDVKD. The CDR3 nucleotides are TGTGCCACCAGTGATAACGGGTATAGCAATCAGCCCCAGCATTTT. Translated, it gives CATSDNGYSNQPQHF.

The rearrangement joins TRBV27 to TRBJ2-3, with TRBD2 matching over 11 bases. The germline V gene encodes CDR1 MNHEY and CDR2 SMNVEV (reference sequence). CDR3 length: 17 residues. The ends lost 3 bases at V and 4 bases at J; junction bases unmatched: 9. The CDR3 here is CASSFSGTSGWSDTQYF. CDR3 DNA: TGTGCCAGCAGTTTTTCGGGGACTAGCGGTTGGTCAGATACGCAGTATTTT.

The genes are TRBV5-1 and TRBJ2-5; 8 bases align to TRBD1. Losses at the gene ends were 3 bases for V and 4 bases for J; bases not matched to a gene: 2. This CDR3 contains 13 residues. Germline V gives CDR1 SGHRS, CDR2 YFSETQ. The CDR3 region is CASSYGQGETQYF. Written as DNA, the CDR3 is TGCGCCAGCAGCTACGGACAGGGAGAGACCCAGTACTTC.

This clone was seen only once. The chain couples TRBV6-6 to TRBJ1-6, with 7 bases that match TRBD1. The CDR3 contains 14 residues. Unmatched junction bases numbered 8, after V lost 6 bases and J lost 9 bases. Germline V gene lookup returns CDR1 MNHNY and CDR2 SVGAGI (reference sequence). CDR3 loop: CASSPGQSSSPLHF. The DNA for the CDR3 is TGTGCCAGCAGCCCGGGACAGTCATCTTCACCCCTCCACTTT.

The chain has TRBV21-1 and TRBJ2-5; the table names TRBD1, a call not compared with the DNA. TRBV21-1 is labeled a pseudogene. This CDR3 region has 17 residues. The CDR3 here is CASSKAYGGEGEETQYF. CDR3 DNA sequence: TGTGCCAGCAGCAAAGCGTACGGAGGAGAGGGGGAAGAGACCCAGTACTTC.

This clone was seen more than once but under ten times. The chain couples TRBV28 to TRBJ1-4, with D tentatively TRBD1 (6 bases). The CDR3 runs to 16 residues. With 2 bases removed from V and 4 bases from J, the gap between germline ends came to 14 bases. In germline, CDR1 is MDHEN, CDR2 SYDVKM. As DNA, the CDR3 is TGTGCCAGCAGTTTAAGGGGGTATTCGAGTAATGAAAAACTGTTTTTT. Translating it yields CASSLRGYSSNEKLFF.

The genes are TRBV7-8 and TRBJ1-3; D unresolved. This CDR3 is built from 16 residues. Germline V gene lookup returns CDR1 SGHVS and CDR2 FQNEAQ. V shed 5 bases and J shed 2 bases, with 16 bases lying between them. The CDR3: CASSPGPGRTGNTIYF. Here the CDR3 DNA reads TGTGCCAGCAGCCCCGGACCGGGGAGGACTGGAAACACCATATATTTT.

The chain is built from TRBV7-6 and TRBJ1-4; D gene uncertain. This CDR3 is built from 13 residues. V lost 1 base and J lost 7, with 7 bases in between. Germline V CDR1 and CDR2: SGHVS, FNYEAQ. The chain's CDR3 is CASSLVQFEKLFF. Here the CDR3 DNA reads TGTGCCAGCAGCTTAGTCCAGTTTGAAAAACTGTTTTTT.

The genes are TRBV19 and TRBJ1-5; D is uncertain. This CDR3 is built from 14 residues. Germline values: CDR1 LNHDA, CDR2 SQIVND (reference sequence). V shed 4 bases and J shed 1 base, with 8 bases lying between them. This CDR3 is CASSTGRSNQPQHF. The CDR3 DNA reads TGTGCCAGTAGTACCGGACGGAGCAATCAGCCCCAGCATTTT. Based on the CDR3 plus reference TRBV19 and TRBJ1-5, the full variable domain is DGGITQSPKYLFRKEGQNVTLSCEQNLNHDAMYWYRQDPGQGLRLIYYSQIVNDFQKGDIAEGYSVSREKKESFPLTVTSAQKNPTAFYLCASSTGRSNQPQHFGDGTRLSIL.

This clone was seen more than once but under ten times. The rearrangement uses TRBV27 and TRBJ1-6; possibly TRBD1 for D (5 bases). The CDR3 has 13 amino acids. The V gene's germline CDR1 is MNHEY and CDR2 SMNVEV (reference sequence). V lost 4 bases, J lost 7 bases, and 8 bases lay in between. The CDR3 is CASSSPGNSPLHF. In DNA, the CDR3 is TGTGCCAGCAGTTCTCCAGGGAATTCACCCCTCCACTTT.

V and J are TRBV23-1 and TRBJ2-7; possibly TRBD2 for D (5 bases). TRBV23-1 is sorted into the ORF group, with uncertain function. V lost 2 bases and J lost 0, with 14 bases in between. The CDR3 extends over 16 amino acids. The CDR3 region is CASSQGGRPSSYEQYF. Written as DNA, the CDR3 is TGCGCCAGCAGTCAAGGAGGACGTCCGAGCTCCTACGAGCAGTACTTC.

The genes are TRBV6-2 or TRBV6-3 and TRBJ2-2; 15 bases map to TRBD2. The V segment lost 5 bases and the J segment 2 bases; nucleotides outside the gene matches: 6. The V gene's germline CDR1 is MNHEY and CDR2 SVGEGT. The CDR3 is 18 residues long. The CDR3 reads CASSRRTSGGANTGELFF. Written as DNA, the CDR3 is TGTGCCAGCAGTAGACGGACTAGCGGGGGGGCCAACACCGGGGAGCTGTTTTTT.

The rearrangement uses TRBV4-3 and TRBJ2-4, with D perhaps matching TRBD1 (6 bases). Germline lookup yields CDR1 LGHNA and CDR2 YSLEER. CDR3 length equals 17 residues. V lost 2 bases, J lost 8 bases, and 22 bases lay in between. The DNA for the CDR3 is TGCGCCAGCAGCCAATGGCCCGTTCCGAGGACAGTGGACATTCAGTACTTC. Translation: CASSQWPVPRTVDIQYF.